The TCR beta chain under discussion was sequenced for a study of T-cell reconstitution after alpha-beta-depleted transplantation in children. Unique molecular identifiers were built into the TCRbeta library. TCRdb reanalysed the PCR reads using MiXCR and keeps one entry per CDR3 protein. The repertoire holds around 93,000 distinct CDR3 sequences, with approximately 8.4% as singletons. This clonotype was observed at least ten times. V was clipped by 6 bases and J by 1 base; unmatched bases: 10. Germline lookup yields CDR1 DFQATT and CDR2 SNEGSKA (reference sequence). The CDR3 length is 15 residues. The chain has TRBV20-1 and TRBJ2-7; 9 nucleotides match TRBD1. This TCR came from a human donor who donated a stem cell graft to a child with congenital amegakaryocytic thrombocytopenia. The material was PBMCs from the stem cell graft donor, obtained from the stem cell graft. CDR3: CSAPPPGQGSYEQYF. The CDR3 region has the DNA TGCAGTGCGCCGCCTCCGGGACAGGGTTCCTACGAGCAGTACTTC.